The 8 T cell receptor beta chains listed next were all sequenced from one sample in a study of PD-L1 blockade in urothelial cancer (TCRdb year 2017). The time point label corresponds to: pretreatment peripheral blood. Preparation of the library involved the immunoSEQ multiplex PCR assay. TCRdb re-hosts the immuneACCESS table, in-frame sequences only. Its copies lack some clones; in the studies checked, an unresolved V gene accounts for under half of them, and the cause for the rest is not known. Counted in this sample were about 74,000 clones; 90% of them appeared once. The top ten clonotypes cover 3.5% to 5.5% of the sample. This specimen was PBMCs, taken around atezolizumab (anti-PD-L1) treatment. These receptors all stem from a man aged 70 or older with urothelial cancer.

The CDR3 sequence: CASSLGANQPQHF. In nucleotides, the CDR3 is TGTGCCAGCAGCTTAGGAGCAAATCAGCCCCAGCATTTT. The chain joins TRBV7-8 to TRBJ1-5; no reliable D call. The CDR3 loop spans 13 amino acids. Germline CDR1 reads SGHVS; CDR2 reads FQNEAQ. Trimming removed 1 base at V and 4 bases at J, with 5 bases between.

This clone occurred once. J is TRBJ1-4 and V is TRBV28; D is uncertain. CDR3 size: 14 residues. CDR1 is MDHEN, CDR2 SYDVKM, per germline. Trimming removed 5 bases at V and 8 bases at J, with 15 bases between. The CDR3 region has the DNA TGTGCCAGCAGTCTAAGCACCGGGAGGGAAAAACTGTTTTTT. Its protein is CASSLSTGREKLFF. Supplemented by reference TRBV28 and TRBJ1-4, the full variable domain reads DVKVTQSSRYLVKRTGEKVFLECVQDMDHENMFWYRQDPGLGLRLIYFSYDVKMKEKGDIPEGYSVSREKKERFSLILESASTNQTSMYLCASSLSTGREKLFFGSGTQLSVL.

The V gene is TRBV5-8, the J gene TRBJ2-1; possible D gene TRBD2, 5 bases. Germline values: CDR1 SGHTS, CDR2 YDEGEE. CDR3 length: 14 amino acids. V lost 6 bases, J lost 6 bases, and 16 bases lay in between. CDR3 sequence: CASKRGARGNEQFF. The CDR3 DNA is TGTGCCAGCAAACGGGGAGCTAGAGGCAATGAGCAGTTCTTC.

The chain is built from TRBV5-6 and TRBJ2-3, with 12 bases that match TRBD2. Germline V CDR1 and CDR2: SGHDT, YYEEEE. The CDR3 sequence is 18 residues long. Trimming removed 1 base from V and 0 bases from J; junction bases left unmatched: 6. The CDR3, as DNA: TGTGCCAGCAGCTTGCCGGGACTAGCGGGTCTTAGCACAGATACGCAGTATTTT. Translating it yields CASSLPGLAGLSTDTQYF.

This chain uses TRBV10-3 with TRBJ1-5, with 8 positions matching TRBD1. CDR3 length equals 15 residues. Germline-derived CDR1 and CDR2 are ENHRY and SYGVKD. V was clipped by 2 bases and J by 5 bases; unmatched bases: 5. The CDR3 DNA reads TGTGCCATCAGTGAGGGACAGGGTGGTTATCAGCCCCAGCATTTT. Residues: CAISEGQGGYQPQHF.

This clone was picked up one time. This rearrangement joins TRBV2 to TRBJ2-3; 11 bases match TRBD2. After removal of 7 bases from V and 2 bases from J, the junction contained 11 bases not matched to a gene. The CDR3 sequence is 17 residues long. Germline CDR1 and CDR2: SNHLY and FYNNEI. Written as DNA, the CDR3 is TGTGCCAGCATAAGGACTAGCGGGTCTGGGATCACAGATACGCAGTATTTT. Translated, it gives CASIRTSGSGITDTQYF.

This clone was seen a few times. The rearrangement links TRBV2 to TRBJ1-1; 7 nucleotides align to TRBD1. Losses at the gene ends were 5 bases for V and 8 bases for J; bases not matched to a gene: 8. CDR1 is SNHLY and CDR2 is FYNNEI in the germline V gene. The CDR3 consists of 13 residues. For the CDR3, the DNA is TGTGCCAGCAGTATCGGACAGGTTCGCGAAGCTTTCTTT. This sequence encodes CASSIGQVREAFF. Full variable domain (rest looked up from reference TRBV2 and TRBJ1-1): EPEVTQTPSHQVTQMGQEVILRCVPISNHLYFYWYRQILGQKVEFLVSFYNNEISEKSEIFDDQFSVERPDGSNFTLKIRSTKLEDSAMYFCASSIGQVREAFFGQGTRLTVV.

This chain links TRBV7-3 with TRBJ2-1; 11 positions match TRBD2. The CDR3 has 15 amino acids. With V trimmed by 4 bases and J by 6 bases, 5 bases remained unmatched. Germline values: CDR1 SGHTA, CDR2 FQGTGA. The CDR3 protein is CASSSSGTSGNEQFF. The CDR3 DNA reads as TGTGCCAGCAGCTCTTCCGGGACTAGCGGCAATGAGCAGTTCTTC.